Listed here are 5 T cell receptor beta chains from one sample, sequenced in a study of blood T cell repertoires in COVID-19 (TCRdb year 2020). The method was the immunoSEQ multiplex PCR assay. Imported from immuneACCESS, the table was reduced by TCRdb to in-frame sequences with V and J called. These copies leave out some clones; in studies compared against another copy, an unresolved V gene accounts for under half, and the cause of the remainder is not known. Recorded for this sample are roughly 250,000 clones; 80% to 90% of them occurred a single time. The ten top clones hold about 0.93% of the sample. The specimen sequenced was peripheral blood. Receptors originate from a man in his forties with acute or convalescent COVID-19.

The CDR3 DNA sequence: TGTGCCAGCAGCCGGTGGACGGGACAGCTTTACAATGAGCAGTTCTTC. Encoded protein: CASSRWTGQLYNEQFF. The rearrangement joins TRBV5-6 to TRBJ2-1; the match to TRBD1 covers 7 bases. CDR3 length: 16 amino acids. CDR1 and CDR2 from the germline V gene are SGHDT and YYEEEE. The J segment lost 4 bases and the V segment lost 4 bases, leaving 11 bases of the junction unmatched.

The V gene is TRBV4-1, the J gene TRBJ1-1, with TRBD1 matching 7 bases. The V and J ends lost 3 bases and 6 bases, in that order; junction bases with no gene match: 10. From germline, CDR1 is MGHRA and CDR2 YSYEKL. There are 15 residues in the CDR3. DNA of the CDR3: TGCGCCAGCAGCCAGCTAGGACAGGCCCCCGCTGAAGCTTTCTTT. Its translation is CASSQLGQAPAEAFF.

The chain combines TRBV13 with TRBJ1-1; D call uncertain. This CDR3 is built from 14 residues. Germline V gives CDR1 PRHDT, CDR2 FYEKMQ (reference sequence). Trimming took 2 bases from V and 1 from J, leaving 8 bases between them. CDR3 amino acids: CASSLTEGNTEAFF. The DNA for the CDR3 is TGTGCCAGCAGCTTAACTGAGGGGAACACTGAAGCTTTCTTT. Supplemented by reference TRBV13 and TRBJ1-1, the full variable domain reads AAGVIQSPRHLIKEKRETATLKCYPIPRHDTVYWYQQGPGQDPQFLISFYEKMQSDKGSIPDRFSAQQFSDYHSELNMSSLELGDSALYFCASSLTEGNTEAFFGQGTRLTVV.

The rearrangement links TRBV28 to TRBJ1-2, with 7 bases fitting TRBD1. The CDR3 runs 15 residues. CDR1 MDHEN and CDR2 SYDVKM come from the germline V gene. Losses at the gene ends were 0 bases for V and 4 bases for J; bases not matched to a gene: 5. The CDR3 loop reads CASSLWAGGGYGYTF. The CDR3 DNA is TGTGCCAGCAGTTTATGGGCAGGGGGAGGCTATGGCTACACCTTC.

The rearrangement links TRBV18 to TRBJ1-2, with unresolved D. Trimming stripped 0 bases from V and 4 bases from J, with 9 bases between. From germline, CDR1 is KGHSH and CDR2 LQKENI. This CDR3 is 14 amino acids long. The DNA for the CDR3 is TGTGCCAGCTCACCACCGGTCGGAGTCTATGGCTACACCTTC. This encodes CASSPPVGVYGYTF.